This T cell receptor beta chain was recovered during a study of read filtering for tumor transcriptome and immune sequencing. About the study: Among patients, 17 to 20 were male and about 15 female, aged about 40 to 90 (mean roughly 64). RNA-seq yielded only roughly 80 to 1,300 TCR reads, IR-seq about 3.5 to 10.27 million. Transcriptome libraries were built from DNase-treated RNA.

At least ten counts were recorded for this clonotype. From about 0.4 ug of RNA, a library with molecular barcoded alpha/delta and beta/gamma adaptors was made. A single record per CDR3 protein comes from TCRdb applying MiXCR to the reads. The table has some 120,000 distinct CDR3 sequences, 10% to 15% seen once; the top ten hold approximately 10%. At the time of active disease, bone marrow was collected from every patient. The J segment lost 8 bases and the V segment lost 5 bases, leaving 10 bases of the junction unmatched. Germline CDR1 and CDR2: MNHNY and SVGAGI (reference sequence). CDR3 size: 14 residues.

The TCR was taken from a donor at least 40 years old with multiple myeloma. The sequencing sample was made of a population of CD138-negative cells sorted from bone marrow. The chain links TRBV6-6 to TRBJ2-3, with 7 bases that match TRBD2. The CDR3 nucleotides are TGTGCCAGCAGTATCAGCGGGGTCGGAGGTACGCAGTATTTT. Its translation is CASSISGVGGTQYF.